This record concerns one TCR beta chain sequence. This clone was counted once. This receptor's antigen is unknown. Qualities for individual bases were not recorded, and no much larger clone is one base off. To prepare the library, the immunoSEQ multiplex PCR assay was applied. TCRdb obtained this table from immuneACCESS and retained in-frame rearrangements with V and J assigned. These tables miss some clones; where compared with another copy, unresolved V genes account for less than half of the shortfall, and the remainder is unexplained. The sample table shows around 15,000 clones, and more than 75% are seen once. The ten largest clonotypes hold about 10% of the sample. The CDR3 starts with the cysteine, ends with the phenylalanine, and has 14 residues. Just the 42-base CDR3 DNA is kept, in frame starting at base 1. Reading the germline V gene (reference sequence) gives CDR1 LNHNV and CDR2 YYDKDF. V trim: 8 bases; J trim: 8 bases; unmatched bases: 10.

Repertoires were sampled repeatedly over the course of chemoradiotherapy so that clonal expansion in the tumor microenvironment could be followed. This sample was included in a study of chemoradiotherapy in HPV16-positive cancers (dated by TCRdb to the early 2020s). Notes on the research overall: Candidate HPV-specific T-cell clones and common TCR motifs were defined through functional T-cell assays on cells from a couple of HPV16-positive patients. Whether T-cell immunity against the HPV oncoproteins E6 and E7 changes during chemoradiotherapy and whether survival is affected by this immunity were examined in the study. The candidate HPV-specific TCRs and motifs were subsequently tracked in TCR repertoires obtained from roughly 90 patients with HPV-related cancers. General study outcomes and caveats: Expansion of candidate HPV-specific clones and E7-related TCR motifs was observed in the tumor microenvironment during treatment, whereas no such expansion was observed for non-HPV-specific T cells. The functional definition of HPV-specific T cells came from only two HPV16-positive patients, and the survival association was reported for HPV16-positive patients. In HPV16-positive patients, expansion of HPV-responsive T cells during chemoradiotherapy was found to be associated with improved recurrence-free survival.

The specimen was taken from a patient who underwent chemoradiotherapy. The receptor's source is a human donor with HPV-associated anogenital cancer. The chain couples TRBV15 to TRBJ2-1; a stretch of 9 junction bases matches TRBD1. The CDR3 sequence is CATEPGQGVDEQFF. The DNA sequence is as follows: TGTGCCACCGAACCGGGACAGGGAGTCGATGAGCAGTTCTTC.